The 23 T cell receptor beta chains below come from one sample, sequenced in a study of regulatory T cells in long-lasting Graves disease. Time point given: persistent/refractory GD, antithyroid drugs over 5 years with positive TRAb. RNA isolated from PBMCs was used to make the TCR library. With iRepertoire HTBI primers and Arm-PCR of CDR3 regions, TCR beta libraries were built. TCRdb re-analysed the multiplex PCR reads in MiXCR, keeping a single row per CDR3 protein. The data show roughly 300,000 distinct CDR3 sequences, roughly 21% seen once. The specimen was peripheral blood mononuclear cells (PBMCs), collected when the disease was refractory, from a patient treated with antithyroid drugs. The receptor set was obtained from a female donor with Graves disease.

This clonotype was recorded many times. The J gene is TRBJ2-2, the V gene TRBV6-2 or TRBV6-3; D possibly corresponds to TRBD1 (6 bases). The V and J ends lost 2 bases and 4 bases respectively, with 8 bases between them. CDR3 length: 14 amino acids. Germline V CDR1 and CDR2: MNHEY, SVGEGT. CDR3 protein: CASSYGTTTGELFF. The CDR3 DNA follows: TGTGCCAGCAGTTACGGGACAACCACCGGGGAGCTGTTTTTT.

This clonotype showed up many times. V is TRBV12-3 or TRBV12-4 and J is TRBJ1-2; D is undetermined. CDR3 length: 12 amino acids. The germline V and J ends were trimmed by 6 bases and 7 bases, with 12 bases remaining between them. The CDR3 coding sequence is TGTGCCAGCAGCGGCGAGACTTTTGGCTACACCTTC. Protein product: CASSGETFGYTF.

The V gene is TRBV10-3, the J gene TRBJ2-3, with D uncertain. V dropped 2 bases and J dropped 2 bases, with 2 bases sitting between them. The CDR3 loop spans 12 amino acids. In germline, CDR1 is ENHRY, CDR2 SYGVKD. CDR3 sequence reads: CAISEVTDTQYF. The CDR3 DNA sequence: TGTGCCATCAGTGAGGTCACAGATACGCAGTATTTT.

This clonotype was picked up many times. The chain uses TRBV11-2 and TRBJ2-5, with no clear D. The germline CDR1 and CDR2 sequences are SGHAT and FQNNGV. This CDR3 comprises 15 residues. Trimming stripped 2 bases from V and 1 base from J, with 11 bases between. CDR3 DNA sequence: TGTGCCAGCAGCTTATCGTGGACCTCCCAAGAGACCCAGTACTTC. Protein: CASSLSWTSQETQYF.

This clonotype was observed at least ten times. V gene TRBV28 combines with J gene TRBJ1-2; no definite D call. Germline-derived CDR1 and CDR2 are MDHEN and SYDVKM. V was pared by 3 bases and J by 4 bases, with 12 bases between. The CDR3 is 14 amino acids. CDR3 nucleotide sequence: TGTGCCAGCAGTTTGGGCATGATAGGCTATGGCTACACCTTC. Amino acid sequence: CASSLGMIGYGYTF.

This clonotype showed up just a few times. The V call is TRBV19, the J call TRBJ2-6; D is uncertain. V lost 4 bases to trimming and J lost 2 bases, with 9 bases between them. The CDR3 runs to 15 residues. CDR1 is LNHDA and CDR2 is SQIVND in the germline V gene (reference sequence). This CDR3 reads CASSTDTPGANVLTF. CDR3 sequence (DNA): TGTGCCAGTAGTACCGACACCCCTGGGGCCAACGTCCTGACTTTC.

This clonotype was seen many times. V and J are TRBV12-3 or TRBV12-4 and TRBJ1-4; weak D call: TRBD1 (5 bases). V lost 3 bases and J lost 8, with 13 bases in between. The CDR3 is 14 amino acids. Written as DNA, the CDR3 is TGTGCCAGCAGTTTGGTCCAGGGTGGAGAAAAACTGTTTTTT. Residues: CASSLVQGGEKLFF.

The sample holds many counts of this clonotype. The CDR3 reads CASRGTDFYEQYF. CDR3 coding DNA: TGTGCCAGCCGTGGGACAGATTTTTACGAGCAGTACTTC. The chain uses TRBV28 and TRBJ2-7, with 7 bases identical to TRBD1. The V segment lost 8 bases and the J segment 4 bases; nucleotides outside the gene matches: 8. CDR1 MDHEN and CDR2 SYDVKM come from the germline V gene. The CDR3 length is 13 residues.

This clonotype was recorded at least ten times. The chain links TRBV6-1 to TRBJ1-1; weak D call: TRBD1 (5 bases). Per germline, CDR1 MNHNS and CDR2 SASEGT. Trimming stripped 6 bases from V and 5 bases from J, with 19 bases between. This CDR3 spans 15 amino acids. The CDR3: CASSPKGARETEAFF. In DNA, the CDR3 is TGTGCCAGCAGCCCCAAAGGGGCCCGCGAGACTGAAGCTTTCTTT.

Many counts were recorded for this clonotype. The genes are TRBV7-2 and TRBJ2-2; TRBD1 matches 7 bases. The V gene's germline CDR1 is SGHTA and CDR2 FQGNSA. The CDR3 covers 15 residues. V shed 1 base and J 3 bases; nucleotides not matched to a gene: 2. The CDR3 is CASSLGQGDTGELFF. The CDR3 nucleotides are TGTGCCAGCAGCTTAGGACAGGGAGACACCGGGGAGCTGTTTTTT.

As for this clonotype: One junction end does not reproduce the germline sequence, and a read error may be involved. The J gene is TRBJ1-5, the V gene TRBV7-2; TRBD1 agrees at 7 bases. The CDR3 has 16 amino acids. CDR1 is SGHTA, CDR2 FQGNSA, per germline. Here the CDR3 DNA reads TGTGCCGGCAGCCTCCGGACAGGTTTTCCCAATCAGCCCCAGCATTTT. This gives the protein CAGSLRTGFPNQPQHF.

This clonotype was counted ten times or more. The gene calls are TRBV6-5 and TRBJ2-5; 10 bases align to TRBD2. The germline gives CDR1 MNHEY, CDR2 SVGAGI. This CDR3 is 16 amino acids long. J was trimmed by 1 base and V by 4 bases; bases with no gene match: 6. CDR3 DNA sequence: TGTGCCAGCAGTTCGGGACTAGCGACCCCCCAAGAGACCCAGTACTTC. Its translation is CASSSGLATPQETQYF.

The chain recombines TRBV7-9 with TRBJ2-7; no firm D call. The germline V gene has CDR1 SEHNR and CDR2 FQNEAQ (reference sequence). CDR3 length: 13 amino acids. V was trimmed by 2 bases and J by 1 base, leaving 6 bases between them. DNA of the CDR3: TGTGCCAGCAGCTTACCACCATCCTACGAGCAGTACTTC. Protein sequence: CASSLPPSYEQYF. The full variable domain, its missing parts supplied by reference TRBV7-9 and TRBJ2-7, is DTGVSQNPRHKITKRGQNVTFRCDPISEHNRLYWYRQTLGQGPEFLTYFQNEAQLEKSRLLSDRFSAERPKGSFSTLEIQRTEQGDSAMYLCASSLPPSYEQYFGPGTRLTVT.

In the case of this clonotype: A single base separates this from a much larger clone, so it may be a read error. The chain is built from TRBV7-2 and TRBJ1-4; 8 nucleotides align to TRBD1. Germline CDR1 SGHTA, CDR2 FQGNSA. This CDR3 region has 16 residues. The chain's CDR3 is CGSSLASGQGGEKLFF. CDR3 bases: TGTGGCAGCAGCTTAGCCTCAGGACAGGGCGGAGAAAAACTGTTTTTT.

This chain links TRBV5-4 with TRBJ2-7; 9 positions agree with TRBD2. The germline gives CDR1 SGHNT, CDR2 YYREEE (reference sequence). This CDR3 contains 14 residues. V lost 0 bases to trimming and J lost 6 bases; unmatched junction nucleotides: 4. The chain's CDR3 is CASSLGTSVFEQYF. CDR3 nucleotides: TGTGCCAGCAGCTTGGGGACTAGCGTCTTCGAGCAGTACTTC.

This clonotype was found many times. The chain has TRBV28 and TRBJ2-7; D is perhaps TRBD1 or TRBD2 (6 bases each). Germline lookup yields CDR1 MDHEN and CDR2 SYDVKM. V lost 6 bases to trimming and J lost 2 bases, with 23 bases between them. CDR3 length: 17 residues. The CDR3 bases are TGTGCCAGCAGCCAGCCGACTTTCGGGGGCGTTACCTACGAGCAGTACTTC. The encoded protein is CASSQPTFGGVTYEQYF.

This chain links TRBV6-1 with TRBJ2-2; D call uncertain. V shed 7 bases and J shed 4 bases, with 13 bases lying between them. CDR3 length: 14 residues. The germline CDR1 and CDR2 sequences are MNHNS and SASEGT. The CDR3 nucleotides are TGTGCCAGCAATTTCTTCGGACGCACCGGGGAGCTGTTTTTT. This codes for CASNFFGRTGELFF.

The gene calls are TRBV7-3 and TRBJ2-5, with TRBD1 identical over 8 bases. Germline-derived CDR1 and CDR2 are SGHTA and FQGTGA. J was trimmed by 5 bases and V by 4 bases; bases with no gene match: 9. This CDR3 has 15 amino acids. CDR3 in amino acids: CASSSLDRDIETQYF. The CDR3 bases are TGTGCCAGCAGCTCCCTGGACAGGGATATCGAGACCCAGTACTTC.

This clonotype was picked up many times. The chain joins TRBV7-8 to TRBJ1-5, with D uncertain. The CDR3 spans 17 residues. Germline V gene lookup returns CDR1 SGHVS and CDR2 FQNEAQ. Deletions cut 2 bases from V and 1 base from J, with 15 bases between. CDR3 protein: CASSLSLGEQSNQPQHF. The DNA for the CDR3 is TGTGCCAGCAGCTTATCTTTAGGAGAACAGAGCAATCAGCCCCAGCATTTT.

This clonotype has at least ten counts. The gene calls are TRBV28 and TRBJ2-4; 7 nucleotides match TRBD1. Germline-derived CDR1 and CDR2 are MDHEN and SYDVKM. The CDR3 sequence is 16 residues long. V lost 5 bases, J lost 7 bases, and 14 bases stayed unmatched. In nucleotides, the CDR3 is TGTGCCAGCAGTCCGCCCCTCGGGACAGTCAGTAACATTCAGTACTTC. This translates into CASSPPLGTVSNIQYF.

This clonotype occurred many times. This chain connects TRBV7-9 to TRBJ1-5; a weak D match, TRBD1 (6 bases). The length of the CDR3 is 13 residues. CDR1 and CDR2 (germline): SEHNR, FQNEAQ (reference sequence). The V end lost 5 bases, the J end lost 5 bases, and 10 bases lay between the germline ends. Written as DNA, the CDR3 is TGTGCCAGCAGCCCTGCAGGGGATCAGCCCCAGCATTTT. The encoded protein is CASSPAGDQPQHF. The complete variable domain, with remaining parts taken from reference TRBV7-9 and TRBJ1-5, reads DTGVSQNPRHKITKRGQNVTFRCDPISEHNRLYWYRQTLGQGPEFLTYFQNEAQLEKSRLLSDRFSAERPKGSFSTLEIQRTEQGDSAMYLCASSPAGDQPQHFGDGTRLSIL.

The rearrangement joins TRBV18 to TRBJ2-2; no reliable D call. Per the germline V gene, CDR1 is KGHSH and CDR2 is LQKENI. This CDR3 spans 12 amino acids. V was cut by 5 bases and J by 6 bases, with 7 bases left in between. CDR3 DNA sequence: TGTGCCAGCTCAGAGCGAGCCGGGGAGCTGTTTTTT. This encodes CASSERAGELFF.

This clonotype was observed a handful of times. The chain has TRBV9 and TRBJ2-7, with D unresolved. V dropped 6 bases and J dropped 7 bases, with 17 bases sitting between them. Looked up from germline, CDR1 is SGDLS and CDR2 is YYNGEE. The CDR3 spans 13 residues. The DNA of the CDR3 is TGTGCCAGCAATAAGGACGACCTGGAGGAGCAGTACTTC. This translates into CASNKDDLEEQYF.